Below, 28 T cell receptor beta chains from the same sample are listed, as sequenced in a study of blood T cell repertoires in COVID-19. Sequencing was performed with immunoSEQ multiplex PCR; in TCRdb, only in-frame clones are kept and a portion is missing. The table includes 100,000 or so clones, more than 75% detected once. The sample consisted of peripheral blood. These receptors all stem from a man older than 75 with acute or convalescent COVID-19.

The chain employs TRBV9 and TRBJ2-5, with 7 bases aligning to TRBD2. This CDR3 has 20 residues. Germline V CDR1 and CDR2: SGDLS, YYNGEE. The ends lost 1 base at V and 4 bases at J; junction bases unmatched: 22. The CDR3 spells CASSVSPSGLVPEGRETQYF. The CDR3 region has the DNA TGTGCCAGCAGCGTAAGCCCCTCAGGACTAGTCCCAGAGGGGCGAGAGACCCAGTACTTC.

The CDR3 region is CATGTSGRETQYF. CDR3 in DNA: TGTGCCACGGGGACTAGCGGGAGAGAGACCCAGTACTTC. The V gene is TRBV10-3, the J gene TRBJ2-5; 14 bases align to TRBD2. The V gene's germline CDR1 is ENHRY and CDR2 SYGVKD. CDR3 length: 13 residues. With 10 bases clipped from V and 4 bases from J, the junction kept 2 bases outside the gene matches.

The chain couples TRBV9 to TRBJ2-5; no definite D call. CDR3 length equals 13 residues. V was shortened by 0 bases and J by 4 bases, with 7 bases between the two germline ends. Germline V CDR1 and CDR2: SGDLS, YYNGEE. The CDR3 DNA reads as TGTGCCAGCAGCGTAGGCTCCGGAGAGACCCAGTACTTC. Translation gives CASSVGSGETQYF.

The chain recombines TRBV19 with TRBJ2-3, with 10 bases that match TRBD1. V dropped 3 bases and J dropped 4; count of bases not matched to a gene: 4. The CDR3 consists of 15 residues. Germline CDR1 LNHDA, CDR2 SQIVND (reference sequence). The CDR3 loop is CASSMDRGKSDTQYF. The CDR3 region has the DNA TGTGCCAGTAGTATGGACAGGGGGAAATCAGATACGCAGTATTTT.

The rearrangement joins TRBV28 to TRBJ2-7; possibly TRBD1 for D (6 bases). Germline CDR1 MDHEN, CDR2 SYDVKM. Trimming took off 6 bases at V and 0 bases at J, with 9 bases between the two ends. This CDR3 contains 13 residues. The CDR3 protein is CASRTGNSYEQYF. The DNA for the CDR3 is TGTGCCAGCAGAACAGGGAACTCCTACGAGCAGTACTTC.

The chain couples TRBV12-3 or TRBV12-4 to TRBJ1-1, with TRBD1 as a possible D gene (5 bases). The CDR3 runs 11 residues. V lost 3 bases and J lost 7, with 6 bases in between. The CDR3: CASSLGHEAFF. DNA of the CDR3: TGTGCCAGCAGTTTGGGGCATGAAGCTTTCTTT.

This sequence joins TRBV28 and TRBJ2-5, with a weak D call TRBD1 (6 bases). The CDR3 is made up of 15 amino acids. Germline V gene lookup returns CDR1 MDHEN and CDR2 SYDVKM. V was shortened by 6 bases and J by 2 bases, with 16 bases between the two germline ends. In nucleotides, the CDR3 is TGTGCCAGCAGGAGGGACGGAACAGGGCAAGAGACCCAGTACTTC. Translation gives CASRRDGTGQETQYF.

This chain links TRBV9 with TRBJ2-5; 7 nucleotides align to TRBD1. The CDR3 runs 15 residues. CDR1 and CDR2 from the germline V gene are SGDLS and YYNGEE. V gave up 0 bases and J gave up 3 bases; unmatched junction bases: 5. CDR3: CASSVVGTDKETQYF. For the CDR3, the DNA is TGTGCCAGCAGCGTAGTCGGGACAGACAAAGAGACCCAGTACTTC.

The chain combines TRBV6-2 or TRBV6-3 with TRBJ2-4, with TRBD2 as a possible D gene (5 bases). Trimming took 2 bases from V and 7 from J, leaving 9 bases between them. Germline values: CDR1 MNHEY, CDR2 SVGEGT. CDR3 length: 13 residues. CDR3 residues: CASSYVAPNIQYF. The DNA for the CDR3 is TGTGCCAGCAGTTACGTAGCGCCTAACATTCAGTACTTC.

On this clone itself: The germline gene is not matched at one end of the junction; a read error may be the cause. V usage is TRBV6-5 and J usage is TRBJ2-1; weak D call: TRBD2 (6 bases). The CDR3 runs 14 residues. Germline CDR1 MNHEY, CDR2 SVGAGI. The DNA for the CDR3 is TGTGCCAGCAGCCCCCGGGACTCCCACAATGAGCAGTTCTTC. Translating gives CASSPRDSHNEQFF.

The chain is built from TRBV20-1 and TRBJ2-2; the D is unclear. Germline V gives CDR1 DFQATT, CDR2 SNEGSKA (reference sequence). The CDR3 has 13 residues. V gave up 3 bases and J gave up 3 bases, with 8 bases separating them. CDR3 residues: CSASNSYTGELFF. As DNA, the CDR3 is TGCAGTGCTAGTAACAGCTACACCGGGGAGCTGTTTTTT.

The chain has TRBV24-1 and TRBJ2-3; D ambiguous. Between the trimmed V and J ends, which lost 0 bases and 5 bases, there was a span of 14 bases. CDR1 is KGHDR and CDR2 is SFDVKD in the germline V gene. The CDR3 is 16 amino acids. CDR3 bases: TGTGCCACCAGTGATTTGCTTGACACCCCTGGAGATACGCAGTATTTT. Protein: CATSDLLDTPGDTQYF.

V gene TRBV5-6 combines with J gene TRBJ1-6, with TRBD1 matching over 7 bases. Per the germline V gene, CDR1 is SGHDT and CDR2 is YYEEEE. The CDR3 extends over 17 amino acids. J gave up 0 bases and V 4 bases, and 7 bases lay outside the gene matches. The CDR3 loop reads CASSGGQSGSYNSPLHF. DNA for the CDR3: TGTGCCAGCAGCGGGGGACAGTCGGGCTCCTATAATTCACCCCTCCACTTT.

V usage is TRBV3-1 (or the pseudogene TRBV3-2) and J usage is TRBJ2-3; 11 positions match TRBD1. The germline gives CDR1 LGHDT, CDR2 YNNKEL (reference sequence). Germline trimming cut 3 bases from V and 6 bases from J; bases unmatched to any gene: 8. The CDR3 contains 16 residues. CDR3 coding DNA: TGTGCCAGCAGCCACACCCTCGGGACAGGGGGGGATACGCAGTATTTT. It specifies CASSHTLGTGGDTQYF.

The chain links TRBV7-2 to TRBJ2-5, with 7 nucleotides matching TRBD1. Losses at the gene ends were 1 base for V and 1 base for J; bases not matched to a gene: 9. Germline values: CDR1 SGHTA, CDR2 FQGNSA. This CDR3 comprises 17 residues. In DNA form, the CDR3 reads TGTGCCAGCAGCTTAGACGGGACAGCCCTTTTCCAAGAGACCCAGTACTTC. Protein: CASSLDGTALFQETQYF.

The chain uses TRBV7-9 and TRBJ2-7; D is ambiguous. The CDR3 extends over 14 amino acids. The V end was cut by 3 bases, the J end by 7 bases, with 16 bases between. Germline CDR1 SEHNR, CDR2 FQNEAQ (reference sequence). The CDR3 sequence: CASSFGVTRLEQYF. The CDR3 nucleotides are TGTGCCAGCAGCTTCGGTGTAACCCGCCTAGAGCAGTACTTC.

In its sample, this clone was seen a few times. J is TRBJ1-2 and V is TRBV9; perhaps TRBD1 as D (5 bases). Between the trimmed V and J ends, which lost 3 bases and 7 bases, there was a span of 16 bases. The CDR3 contains 14 residues. Germline values: CDR1 SGDLS, CDR2 YYNGEE. The CDR3 loop reads CASSAVGASGGYTF. The DNA of the CDR3 is TGTGCCAGCAGCGCCGTAGGGGCCTCGGGTGGCTACACCTTC.

As to this clone: The sample holds other DNA sequences that translate to the same CDR3. The chain couples TRBV28 to TRBJ1-6; tentatively, D is TRBD1 (6 bases). Trimming removed 5 bases from V and 7 bases from J, with 12 bases in between. Germline CDR1 reads MDHEN; CDR2 reads SYDVKM. CDR3 length: 14 residues. The CDR3 loop is CASSAPGQNSPLHF. The CDR3 nucleotides read TGTGCCAGCAGTGCCCCGGGACAAAATTCACCCCTCCACTTT. Full variable domain (missing parts from reference TRBV28 and TRBJ1-6): DVKVTQSSRYLVKRTGEKVFLECVQDMDHENMFWYRQDPGLGLRLIYFSYDVKMKEKGDIPEGYSVSREKKERFSLILESASTNQTSMYLCASSAPGQNSPLHFGNGTRLTVT.

The rearrangement joins TRBV7-2 to TRBJ2-7; 10 positions agree with TRBD1. After removal of 5 bases from V and 5 bases from J, the junction contained 9 bases not matched to a gene. This CDR3 contains 15 residues. The V gene's germline CDR1 is SGHTA and CDR2 FQGNSA. The CDR3 region has the DNA TGTGCCAGCAGCGTGGGACAGGGGAGGGTTCACGAGCAGTACTTC. It yields the protein CASSVGQGRVHEQYF.

The gene calls are TRBV24-1 and TRBJ1-5, with unresolved D. This CDR3 region has 15 residues. The V gene's germline CDR1 is KGHDR and CDR2 SFDVKD. V was clipped by 9 bases and J by 1 base, with 15 bases between them. In DNA form, the CDR3 reads TGTGCCACCGCCCCGAGGGCCGAAAGCAATCAGCCCCAGCATTTT. Translation: CATAPRAESNQPQHF.

This clone was counted a few times. The V gene is TRBV5-4, the J gene TRBJ2-1; no clear D gene. The CDR3 contains 15 residues. CDR1 is SGHNT, CDR2 YYREEE, per germline (reference sequence). V was trimmed by 5 bases and J by 6 bases, leaving 18 bases between them. In nucleotides, the CDR3 is TGTGCCAGCAGTTTCGCCCAGCCGGGTCGCAATGAGCAGTTCTTC. Translating gives CASSFAQPGRNEQFF.

The CDR3 here is CASSGDRGLSGEQFF. The CDR3 bases are TGTGCCAGCAGCGGCGACAGGGGGCTTAGTGGTGAGCAGTTCTTC. V gene TRBV7-2 combines with J gene TRBJ2-1; 10 nucleotides line up with TRBD1. Germline V CDR1 and CDR2: SGHTA, FQGNSA. Trimming took 5 bases from V and 9 from J; bases not matched to a gene: 10. The CDR3 extends over 15 amino acids.

This sequence joins TRBV10-1 and TRBJ2-1, with 12 bases that match TRBD2. This CDR3 is 18 amino acids long. V gave up 5 bases and J gave up 0 bases; unmatched junction bases: 8. Per germline, CDR1 WNHNN and CDR2 SYGVQD (reference sequence). CDR3 coding DNA: TGCGCCAGCAGTCCCGGGACTAGCGGGTTGGGCTCCTACAATGAGCAGTTCTTC. Translated: CASSPGTSGLGSYNEQFF.

The chain uses TRBV4-3 and TRBJ1-4, with D possibly being TRBD1 (6 bases). The V gene lost 0 bases and the J gene lost 8 bases, with 13 bases spanning the gap. Germline lookup yields CDR1 LGHNA and CDR2 YSLEER. The CDR3 sequence is 15 residues long. This CDR3 is CASSQDTGTGEKLFF. DNA of the CDR3: TGCGCCAGCAGCCAAGATACAGGGACGGGGGAAAAACTGTTTTTT.

This chain connects TRBV6-5 to TRBJ1-1; 7 nucleotides line up with TRBD1. There are 12 residues in the CDR3. The junction had 1 base not matched to a gene; V was cut back by 6 bases and J by 3 bases. Germline V lookup: CDR1 MNHEY, CDR2 SVGAGI. CDR3 bases: TGTGCCAGCAGACAGGGGTACACTGAAGCTTTCTTT. The encoded protein is CASRQGYTEAFF.

The chain employs TRBV7-2 and TRBJ1-2; TRBD1 matches at 8 bases. The V gene's germline CDR1 is SGHTA and CDR2 FQGNSA. The CDR3 runs 14 residues. V shed 5 bases, J shed 4 bases, and the junction held 6 bases outside the gene matches. For the CDR3, the DNA is TGTGCCAGCAGCGCCCAGGGGGCAGTCTATGGCTACACCTTC. This translates into CASSAQGAVYGYTF.

The V and J genes are TRBV9 and TRBJ2-2; perhaps TRBD2 as D (5 bases). The CDR3 length is 14 residues. V was pared by 0 bases and J by 7 bases, with 10 bases between. CDR1 SGDLS and CDR2 YYNGEE come from the germline V gene. As DNA, the CDR3 is TGTGCCAGCAGCGTAGTAGCGACGGGCGGGGAGCTGTTTTTT. Its translation is CASSVVATGGELFF.

The chain links TRBV6-2 or TRBV6-3 to TRBJ2-7; the D gene is possibly TRBD2 (5 bases). V lost 2 bases to trimming and J lost 3 bases, with 8 bases between them. Germline V gene sequence: CDR1 MNHEY, CDR2 SVGEGT. The CDR3 is made up of 13 amino acids. In DNA, the CDR3 is TGTGCCAGCAGTTACACTAGTCTCTACGAGCAGTACTTC. It is translated as CASSYTSLYEQYF.